This TCR beta chain derives from a study of blood T cell repertoires in COVID-19. The method was immunoSEQ multiplex PCR; TCRdb's version includes in-frame clones alone and lacks a portion of them. The table has approximately 200,000 clones, 80% to 90% seen once; the top ten hold approximately 9.2%. The CDR3 runs to 14 residues. Looked up from germline, CDR1 is LGHDT and CDR2 is YNNKEL (reference sequence). V dropped 8 bases and J dropped 5; count of bases not matched to a gene: 11. The sequenced material came from PBMCs or T cells enriched from blood (not recorded which). V is TRBV3-1 (or the pseudogene TRBV3-2) and J is TRBJ2-5; 7 bases map to TRBD1. The TCR was taken from a man aged 40-50 years who had recovered from COVID-19. CDR3 residues: CASVQGRFAETQYF. The DNA for the CDR3 is TGTGCCAGCGTACAGGGGCGTTTTGCGGAGACCCAGTACTTC.